This TCR beta chain was captured in a study of OX40 agonist ivuxolimab in advanced cancers. Across the whole study: Partial responses occurred in Three dose-escalation patients, one with hepatocellular carcinoma and two with cutaneous melanoma.

Libraries were prepared by immunoSEQ multiplex PCR; TCRdb keeps only in-frame clonotypes and omits some of them. The sample yields fewer than 90,000 clones, around 87% seen once. Whole-study results and caveats: CD8+ T cells showed, on average, more clonal expansion than CD4+ cells.

Points on this clone: Its antigen is undetermined.

CDR1 and CDR2 (germline): SGHVS, FQNEAQ. The CDR3 consists of 15 residues. The V and J ends lost 5 bases and 3 bases, in that order; junction bases with no gene match: 7. The sequence derives from an adult with an advanced solid tumor such as melanoma, head and neck, liver or kidney cancer. V and J are TRBV7-8 and TRBJ1-1, with TRBD1 matching over 9 bases. The sequencing here drew on CD4+ or CD8+ T cells sorted from blood, taken in a trial of the OX40 agonist ivuxolimab. The chain's CDR3 is CASSLIRTGDTEAFF. The CDR3 DNA sequence: TGTGCCAGCAGCCTAATTCGGACAGGGGACACTGAAGCTTTCTTT. Together with reference TRBV7-8 and TRBJ1-1, the CDR3 gives the full variable domain: GAGVSQSPRYKVAKRGQDVALRCDPISGHVSLFWYQQALGQGPEFLTYFQNEAQLDKSGLPSDRFFAERPEGSVSTLKIQRTQQEDSAVYLCASSLIRTGDTEAFFGQGTRLTVV.